This T cell receptor beta chain was sequenced during a study of lung T cells in sarcoidosis with Löfgren's syndrome (TCRdb year 2017). The study in broad terms: Sarcoidosis was characterized as a granulomatous disease that is mostly pulmonary, in which CD4+ T cells accumulate in bronchoalveolar lavage fluid. The repertoire analyses focused on Löfgren's syndrome patients.

What the study reported, not specific to this receptor: The study only suggested recognition of a sarcoidosis-associated antigen, and the antigen remained putative and unidentified.

With regard to this clonotype: Its binding antigen is unknown. The junction shows a germline mismatch at one end, possibly a read error.

Instrument used: Illumina MiSeq. TCRdb passed the public sequencing reads through fastp at Q25 and MiXCR, retaining productive beta sequences. Duplicate CDR3 protein sequences are folded into a single record with the most common DNA and genes. The sample table shows 15,000 to 20,000 distinct CDR3 sequences, and less than 25% are seen once. 4.1% of the sample is in the top ten clones. The receptor was derived from a human donor with sarcoidosis (Löfgren's syndrome or another form), or a control subject (not recorded which). Sequenced sample: CD4+ T cells from PBMCs.

The CDR3 reads as follows: CSALRTDKQHF. The nucleotide sequence is TGCAGTGCGCTCCGGACAGACAAGCAGCACTTC. The chain is made from TRBV20-1 and TRBJ2-7, with a weak D call of TRBD1 (6 bases match). The CDR3, cysteine through phenylalanine, is 11 amino acids long. CDR3 DNA only is kept here, 33 bases in frame from base 1. The germline V gene (reference sequence) sets CDR1 to DFQATT and CDR2 to SNEGSKA.